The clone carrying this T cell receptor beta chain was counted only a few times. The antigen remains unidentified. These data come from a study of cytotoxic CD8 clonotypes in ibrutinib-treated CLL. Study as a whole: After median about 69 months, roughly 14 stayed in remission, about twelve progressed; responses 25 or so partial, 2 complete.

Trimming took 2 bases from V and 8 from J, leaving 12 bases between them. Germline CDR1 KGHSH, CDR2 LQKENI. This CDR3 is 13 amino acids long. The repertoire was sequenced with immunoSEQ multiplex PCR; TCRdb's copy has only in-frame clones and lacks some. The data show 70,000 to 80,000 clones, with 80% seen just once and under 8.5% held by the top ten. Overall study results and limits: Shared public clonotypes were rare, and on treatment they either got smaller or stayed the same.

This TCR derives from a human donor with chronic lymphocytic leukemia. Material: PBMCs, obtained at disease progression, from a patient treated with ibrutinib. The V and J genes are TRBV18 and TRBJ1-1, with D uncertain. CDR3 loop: CASSPASDGEAFF. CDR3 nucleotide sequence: TGTGCCAGCTCACCAGCGTCTGACGGGGAAGCTTTCTTT.